This T cell receptor (beta chain) came from a study of T cell clonality in common variable immunodeficiency. General study points: Links between repertoire features and CVID complications were heterogeneity-limited. Common variable immunodeficiency TCR beta sequences reportedly had fewer deletions and N-nucleotide insertions.

By share, this clone ranks as medium-sized. Its antigen remains unknown. The read terminates 3 residues ahead of where the CDR3 ends, so the germline J gene completes it. The CDR3 covers 13 residues. V was cut by 4 bases and J by 0 bases, with 10 bases left in between. In germline, CDR1 is SQVTM, CDR2 ANQGSEA. CVID meant reduced serum IgG, IgA and/or IgM plus specific antibody deficiency. Both groups were predominantly of Caucasian heritage. Donors gave 5 to 8 ml heparinized peripheral whole blood. Data came from immunoSEQ multiplex PCR; TCRdb stores just in-frame clones and leaves some out. This repertoire holds some 34,000 clones, and none appear only once.

The J gene is TRBJ2-7, the V gene TRBV29-1, with D perhaps TRBD1 (5 bases). The TCR originated in a human donor with common variable immunodeficiency. Specimen: peripheral blood mononuclear cells. CDR3 bases read: TGCAGCGTTGGACAGTTTAGCTCCTACGAG. It yields the protein CSVGQFSSYE. The whole CDR3 protein reads CSVGQFSSYEQYF.